Presented here are 5 T cell receptor beta chains from one specimen sequenced in a study of blood T cells in healthy people across ages (dated by TCRdb to the mid-2010s). Libraries were prepared through 5' RACE. The reads were generated on an Illumina HiSeq 2500. A second PCR of roughly 6 to 11 cycles was performed with a sample-barcoded 5' primer and a J-beta primer mix. In TCRdb, the public reads were trimmed at Q25 with fastp and aligned with MiXCR, with productive beta chains retained. CDR3 protein duplicates are merged, each entry listing the most common genes and DNA. In this sample the table shows 600,000 to 850,000 distinct CDR3 sequences, roughly 45% of which occur a single time. The ten largest clones represent more than 20% of the sample. Sequencing input: blood. The origin of the receptors is an older woman in good health.

The chain combines TRBV11-2 with TRBJ2-3; 11 positions agree with TRBD2. CDR1 and CDR2 from the germline V gene are SGHAT and FQNNGV. The CDR3 extends over 15 amino acids. The J segment lost 5 bases and the V segment lost 2 bases, leaving 3 bases of the junction unmatched. The CDR3 is CASSLMGLAVDTQYF. The CDR3 DNA follows: TGTGCCAGCAGCTTAATGGGACTAGCGGTAGATACGCAGTATTTT.

The rearrangement joins TRBV28 to TRBJ2-5, with 8 bases identical to TRBD1. TRBJ2-7 explains the end of the DNA better; the J call may be wrong. The germline gives CDR1 MDHEN, CDR2 SYDVKM. This CDR3 is built from 16 residues. CDR3: CASSFQLGRGHNEQYF. The CDR3 DNA sequence: TGTGCCAGCAGTTTCCAGTTAGGCAGGGGGCATAACGAGCAGTACTTC.

This clonotype was counted only a few times. The CDR3: CATNRGTDSPLHF. The DNA for the CDR3 is TGCGCCACAAACAGGGGTACGGATTCACCCCTCCACTTT. The rearrangement uses TRBV10-1 and TRBJ1-6, with 7 bases lining up with TRBD1. V lost 10 bases to trimming and J lost 8 bases; unmatched junction nucleotides: 8. The CDR3 is 13 amino acids. The germline CDR1 and CDR2 sequences are WNHNN and SYGVQD (reference sequence).

V usage is TRBV20-1 and J usage is TRBJ2-1, with 8 bases that match TRBD1. Germline assignment: CDR1 DFQATT and CDR2 SNEGSKA (reference sequence). J lost 5 bases, V lost 5 bases, and 8 bases had no gene match. CDR3 size: 14 residues. CDR3 region: CSARRTGRNNEQFF. CDR3 in DNA: TGCAGTGCTCGTCGGACAGGGAGGAACAATGAGCAGTTCTTC.

This clonotype was seen a few times. The CDR3 sequence: CASGVGYQETQYF. As DNA, the CDR3 is TGTGCCAGCGGAGTGGGGTATCAAGAGACCCAGTACTTC. The rearrangement joins TRBV6-2 or TRBV6-3 to TRBJ2-5; no clear D gene. The CDR3 spans 13 residues. Germline CDR1 and CDR2: MNHEY and SVGEGT. Between the trimmed V and J ends, which lost 8 bases and 2 bases, there was a span of 12 bases.